This T cell receptor beta chain derives from a study of CD8+ T cells in alopecia areata. Study context: Each day, treated patients took oral tofacitinib twice, at 5 to 10 mg per dose.

In regard to this clone: The antigen remains undetermined.

Study outcomes and limitations: Sequenced scalp T cells also include alphabeta T cells resident in normal skin.

Treatment reported: oral pan-JAK inhibitor, 5-10 mg twice daily. As the sequencing template, cDNA was produced by extracting RNA and reverse transcribing it. Sequencing was performed with immunoSEQ multiplex PCR; in TCRdb, only in-frame clones are kept and a portion is missing. The sample carries around 60,000 clones, 40% to 55% recorded once. V lost 10 bases, J lost 3 bases, and 13 bases lay in between. Germline CDR1 reads LNHDA; CDR2 reads SQIVND (reference sequence). The CDR3 spans 13 residues. This receptor was obtained from a human donor with alopecia areata. This chain links TRBV19 with TRBJ2-1; TRBD2 is a possible D gene (6 bases). Source: CD8+ T cells sorted from blood, taken at approximately week 36, from a patient treated with tofacitinib. CDR3 coding DNA: TGTGCCACCCAACGGGAGAACTACAATGAGCAGTTCTTC. Its translation is CATQRENYNEQFF.